The next 26 T cell receptor beta chains were all read from a single sample in a study of shared clonotypes between healthy human individuals. Some clones are missing from TCRdb's copy, which holds only in-frame ones; the method was immunoSEQ multiplex PCR. The sample records a few million clones, approximately 95% being singletons. Input material: naive CD4+ T cells from PBMCs. Noted subset: CD45RA+ positively selected. Every receptor here comes from a man younger than 30 in good health. Some clones in this sample may be carry-over from other donors' samples.

The J gene is TRBJ2-5, the V gene TRBV7-9; TRBD1 is a possible D gene (7 bases). CDR1 is SEHNR, CDR2 FQNEAQ, per germline (reference sequence). This CDR3 contains 17 residues. V was trimmed by 5 bases and J by 5 bases, leaving 24 bases between them. Here the CDR3 DNA reads TGTGCCAGCAGCCGACGACCTACGACAGGGACTGGCGAGACCCAGTACTTC. This codes for CASSRRPTTGTGETQYF.

The chain uses TRBV2 and TRBJ1-5; D gene uncertain. The V end was cut by 6 bases, the J end by 6 bases, with 21 bases between. The CDR3 covers 16 residues. Germline V gene data show CDR1 as SNHLY and CDR2 as FYNNEI. CDR3 protein: CASSPQLRIRGQPQHF. The CDR3 region has the DNA TGTGCCAGCAGCCCCCAATTGAGGATTCGGGGTCAGCCCCAGCATTTT. Full variable domain (outside the CDR3, taken from reference TRBV2 and TRBJ1-5): EPEVTQTPSHQVTQMGQEVILRCVPISNHLYFYWYRQILGQKVEFLVSFYNNEISEKSEIFDDQFSVERPDGSNFTLKIRSTKLEDSAMYFCASSPQLRIRGQPQHFGDGTRLSIL.

The chain links TRBV7-6 to TRBJ1-2; TRBD1 matches 9 bases. Germline lookup yields CDR1 SGHVS and CDR2 FNYEAQ. This CDR3 contains 13 residues. The trim removed 9 bases at V and 4 bases at J, leaving 6 bases unmatched. The CDR3 region has the DNA TGTGCCAGTTCGGGACAGGGAAGCTATGGCTACACCTTC. Protein: CASSGQGSYGYTF.

The V and J genes are TRBV11-2 and TRBJ2-1; 8 positions match TRBD2. CDR1 is SGHAT, CDR2 FQNNGV, per germline. V lost 3 bases, J lost 3 bases, and 13 bases stayed unmatched. The CDR3 consists of 18 residues. The CDR3 region is CASSFAPRGAGVYNEQFF. CDR3 DNA: TGTGCCAGCAGCTTTGCCCCCAGGGGAGCGGGAGTCTACAATGAGCAGTTCTTC.

The chain is built from TRBV18 and TRBJ1-2; 9 bases agree with TRBD1. With V trimmed by 5 bases and J by 5 bases, 9 bases remained unmatched. The CDR3 consists of 15 residues. The germline gives CDR1 KGHSH, CDR2 LQKENI. The CDR3 sequence: CASSTGQGSWYGYTF. CDR3 nucleotide sequence: TGTGCCAGCTCAACGGGACAGGGTTCTTGGTATGGCTACACCTTC.

The rearrangement joins TRBV5-1 to TRBJ2-3, with 9 nucleotides matching TRBD1. Germline-derived CDR1 and CDR2 are SGHRS and YFSETQ. This CDR3 has 15 residues. The junction had 6 bases not matched to a gene; V was cut back by 6 bases and J by 1 base. CDR3 bases: TGCGCCAGCACCCGCCGGGACAGGGGCACAGATACGCAGTATTTT. Translated, it gives CASTRRDRGTDTQYF.

In the case of this clone: The same CDR3 also results from other DNA sequences found in this sample. CDR3 bases: TGTGCCTGGAGCGGGGGGTCCTACGAGCAGTACTTC. This encodes CAWSGGSYEQYF. This chain connects TRBV30 to TRBJ2-7, with 7 bases lining up with TRBD2. Germline V gives CDR1 GTSNPN, CDR2 SVGIG (reference sequence). This CDR3 is 12 amino acids long. With V trimmed by 3 bases and J by 1 base, 0 bases remained unmatched.

The chain recombines TRBV2 with TRBJ2-7; 7 bases agree with TRBD1. Germline CDR1 is SNHLY and CDR2 is FYNNEI. After removal of 8 bases from V and 7 bases from J, the junction contained 5 bases not matched to a gene. The CDR3 totals 11 residues. The DNA for the CDR3 is TGTGCCAGCCTACAGGGGAAAGAGCAGTACTTC. This codes for CASLQGKEQYF.

The J gene is TRBJ1-4, the V gene TRBV2, with a weak D call TRBD1 (5 bases). CDR3 length: 13 amino acids. V lost 7 bases and J 8 bases, leaving 14 bases between the germline ends. Germline V gene sequence: CDR1 SNHLY, CDR2 FYNNEI. The chain's CDR3 is CASTSRVDEKLFF. CDR3 nucleotide sequence: TGTGCCAGCACCTCCAGGGTGGACGAAAAACTGTTTTTT.

The count of this clone is one. The CDR3 spells CSAGGLYKGPQHF. The CDR3 nucleotides are TGCAGCGCGGGCGGCCTCTACAAGGGGCCCCAGCATTTT. The rearrangement links TRBV29-1 to TRBJ1-5; D is ambiguous. Germline CDR1 and CDR2: SQVTM and ANQGSEA. The CDR3 is made up of 13 amino acids. V was trimmed by 7 bases and J by 9 bases, leaving 19 bases between them. Full variable domain (missing parts from reference TRBV29-1 and TRBJ1-5): SAVISQKPSRDICQRGTSLTIQCQVDSQVTMMFWYRQQPGQSLTLIATANQGSEATYESGFVIDKFPISRPNLTFSTLTVSNMSPEDSSIYLCSAGGLYKGPQHFGDGTRLSIL.

This rearrangement joins TRBV9 to TRBJ1-3, with unresolved D. V was pared by 3 bases and J by 1 base, with 5 bases between. From germline, CDR1 is SGDLS and CDR2 YYNGEE. CDR3 size: 13 residues. The CDR3 nucleotides are TGTGCCAGCAGCGGGGGATCTGGAAACACCATATATTTT. Translated, it gives CASSGGSGNTIYF.

The chain is built from TRBV6-1 and TRBJ2-1; possible D gene TRBD2, 5 bases. The CDR3 is 13 residues long. V shed 7 bases and J shed 7 bases, with 14 bases lying between them. The germline V gene encodes CDR1 MNHNS and CDR2 SASEGT. CDR3 nucleotide sequence: TGTGCCAGCACCCCCGGACTGCGAAATGAGCAGTTCTTC. It is translated as CASTPGLRNEQFF.

V and J are TRBV5-1 and TRBJ2-1; 7 bases are shared with TRBD1. Looked up from germline, CDR1 is SGHRS and CDR2 is YFSETQ. V gave up 1 base and J gave up 4 bases; unmatched junction bases: 5. The CDR3 has 15 amino acids. The CDR3 loop is CASSLRGGGYNEQFF. In DNA form, the CDR3 reads TGCGCCAGCAGCTTGCGAGGGGGCGGTTACAATGAGCAGTTCTTC.

CDR3 residues: CASSQEARQPQHF. CDR3 DNA sequence: TGCGCCAGCAGCCAAGAGGCACGACAGCCCCAGCATTTT. The chain recombines TRBV4-3 with TRBJ1-5; D unclear. The germline V and J ends were trimmed by 0 bases and 7 bases, with 7 bases remaining between them. The CDR3 covers 13 residues. Per the germline V gene, CDR1 is LGHNA and CDR2 is YSLEER.

This clone was detected once. The gene calls are TRBV19 and TRBJ2-6; no firm D call. V lost 1 base and J lost 2, with 15 bases in between. There are 18 residues in the CDR3. Germline-derived CDR1 and CDR2 are LNHDA and SQIVND (reference sequence). The DNA of the CDR3 is TGTGCCAGTAGTATAGTGGCACCAACCTACCCTGGGGCCAACGTCCTGACTTTC. Protein: CASSIVAPTYPGANVLTF.

The gene calls are TRBV7-8 and TRBJ2-2; 7 nucleotides line up with TRBD1. Trimming removed 3 bases from V and 5 bases from J; junction bases left unmatched: 6. This CDR3 contains 15 residues. Germline V gene data show CDR1 as SGHVS and CDR2 as FQNEAQ. CDR3 bases: TGTGCCAGCAGCTTCGACAGGGTGTGGACCGGGGAGCTGTTTTTT. It is translated as CASSFDRVWTGELFF.

The chain uses TRBV30 and TRBJ2-2, with D perhaps TRBD1 or TRBD2 (6 bases each). The V and J ends lost 8 bases and 3 bases respectively, with 22 bases between them. Germline CDR1 is GTSNPN and CDR2 is SVGIG (reference sequence). This CDR3 is 16 amino acids long. The CDR3 protein is CAGGAGIGQYTGELFF. DNA for the CDR3: TGTGCCGGGGGCGCGGGGATCGGACAGTACACCGGGGAGCTGTTTTTT.

The chain joins TRBV18 to TRBJ1-2, with D perhaps TRBD1 (5 bases). The CDR3 is made up of 15 amino acids. The V and J ends lost 3 bases and 6 bases respectively, with 17 bases between them. The V gene's germline CDR1 is KGHSH and CDR2 LQKENI. CDR3 in amino acids: CASSPSGVGLDGYTF. The CDR3, as DNA: TGTGCCAGCTCACCTTCGGGGGTAGGGTTGGATGGCTACACCTTC.

The chain joins TRBV27 to TRBJ2-7, with TRBD1 identical over 8 bases. The length of the CDR3 is 15 residues. After removal of 4 bases from V and 2 bases from J, the junction contained 7 bases not matched to a gene. CDR1 is MNHEY, CDR2 SMNVEV, per germline (reference sequence). CDR3 residues: CASSSTGQGTYEQYF. As DNA, the CDR3 is TGTGCCAGCAGTTCCACCGGACAGGGCACCTACGAGCAGTACTTC.

Only a few counts were recorded for this clone. The CDR3: CASSLTLNGELFF. The CDR3 DNA reads TGCGCCAGCAGCTTGACCCTGAACGGGGAGCTGTTTTTT. The chain combines TRBV5-1 with TRBJ2-2, with no clear D. Germline V CDR1 and CDR2: SGHRS, YFSETQ. This CDR3 contains 13 residues. Trimming cost V 1 base and J 7 bases, with 8 bases left between them.

Here the CDR3 reads CASSVLRGNVYEQYF. For the CDR3, the DNA is TGTGCCAGCAGCGTACTAAGGGGTAACGTCTACGAGCAGTACTTC. The rearrangement uses TRBV9 and TRBJ2-7; TRBD1 is a possible D gene (5 bases). The length of the CDR3 is 15 residues. The germline gives CDR1 SGDLS, CDR2 YYNGEE. Trimming left V 1 base short and J 3 bases short, with 14 bases between.

This clone appeared once. The gene calls are TRBV6-1 and TRBJ2-7; 8 bases are shared with TRBD1. Germline assignment: CDR1 MNHNS and CDR2 SASEGT. The CDR3 contains 13 residues. J was trimmed by 2 bases and V by 7 bases; bases with no gene match: 4. The CDR3 loop is CASKAGGPYEQYF. CDR3 bases: TGTGCCAGCAAGGCAGGGGGCCCCTACGAGCAGTACTTC.

The rearrangement links TRBV18 to TRBJ2-1, with 7 bases identical to TRBD2. This CDR3 comprises 16 residues. CDR1 KGHSH and CDR2 LQKENI come from the germline V gene. J was trimmed by 5 bases and V by 2 bases; bases with no gene match: 9. DNA of the CDR3: TGTGCCAGCTCACCAGATCGCGGGGGTAGCGACAATGAGCAGTTCTTC. Translating gives CASSPDRGGSDNEQFF.

In the case of this clone: Other DNA sequences in this specimen translate into the identical CDR3. The chain recombines TRBV18 with TRBJ2-1, with TRBD2 matching 11 bases. V dropped 3 bases and J dropped 6; count of bases not matched to a gene: 1. Germline values: CDR1 KGHSH, CDR2 LQKENI. CDR3 size: 14 residues. CDR3 amino acids: CASSPGTSGNEQFF. In nucleotides, the CDR3 is TGTGCCAGCTCACCCGGGACTAGCGGCAATGAGCAGTTCTTC.

This clone was counted a single time. This chain uses TRBV6-5 with TRBJ2-7, with 12 bases fitting TRBD2. This CDR3 region has 13 residues. The V gene's germline CDR1 is MNHEY and CDR2 SVGAGI. V gave up 4 bases and J gave up 6 bases; unmatched junction bases: 1. The CDR3 loop reads CASSSSGRAEQYF. CDR3 DNA: TGTGCCAGCAGTTCTAGCGGGAGGGCCGAGCAGTACTTC.

The rearrangement links TRBV9 to TRBJ1-2; no clear D gene. The CDR3 is 16 amino acids. V was trimmed by 4 bases and J by 5 bases, leaving 21 bases between them. CDR1 is SGDLS, CDR2 YYNGEE, per germline. CDR3 sequence reads: CASSPTSAPLSYGYTF. The CDR3 DNA reads TGTGCCAGCAGCCCTACTAGCGCACCGTTGTCTTATGGCTACACCTTC.